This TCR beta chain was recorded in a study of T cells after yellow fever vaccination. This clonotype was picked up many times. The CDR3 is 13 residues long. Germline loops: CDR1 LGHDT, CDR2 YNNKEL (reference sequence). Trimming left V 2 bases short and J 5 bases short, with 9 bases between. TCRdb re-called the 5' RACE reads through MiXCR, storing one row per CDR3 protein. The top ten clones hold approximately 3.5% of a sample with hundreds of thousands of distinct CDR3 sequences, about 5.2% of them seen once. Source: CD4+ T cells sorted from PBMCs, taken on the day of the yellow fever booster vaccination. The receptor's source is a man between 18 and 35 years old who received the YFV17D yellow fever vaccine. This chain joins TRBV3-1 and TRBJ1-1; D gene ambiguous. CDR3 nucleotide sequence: TGTGCCAGCAGCCAATTTAGCAGAACTGAAGCTTTCTTT. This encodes CASSQFSRTEAFF.